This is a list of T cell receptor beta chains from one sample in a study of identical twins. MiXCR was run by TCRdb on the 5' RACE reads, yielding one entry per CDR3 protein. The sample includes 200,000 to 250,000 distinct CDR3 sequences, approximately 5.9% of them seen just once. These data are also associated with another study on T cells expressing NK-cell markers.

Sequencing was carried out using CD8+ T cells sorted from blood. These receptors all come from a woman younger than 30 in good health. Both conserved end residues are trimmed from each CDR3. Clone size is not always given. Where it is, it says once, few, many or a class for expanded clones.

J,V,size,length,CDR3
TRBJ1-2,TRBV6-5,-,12,ASSYGQGGYGYT
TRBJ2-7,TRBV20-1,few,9,SARFQYEQY
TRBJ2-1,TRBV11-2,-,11,ASSPDWDYEQF
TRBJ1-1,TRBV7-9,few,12,ASSPGQGPPEAF
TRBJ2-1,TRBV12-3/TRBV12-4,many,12,ASSFQGFYNEQF
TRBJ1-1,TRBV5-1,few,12,ASSLLGTNTEAF
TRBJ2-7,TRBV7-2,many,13,ASSVTSGKAYEQY
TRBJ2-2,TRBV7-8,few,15,ASSFPGLAYHTGELF
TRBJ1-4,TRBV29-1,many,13,SVEVYGETNEKLF
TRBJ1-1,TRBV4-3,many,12,ASKGGIAFPEAF
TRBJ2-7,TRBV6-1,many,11,ASSERQPYEQY
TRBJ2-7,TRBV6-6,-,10,ASRDNLYEQY
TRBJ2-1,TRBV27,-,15,ASSLGLAGGRRDEQF
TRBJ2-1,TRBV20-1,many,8,SARSDEQF
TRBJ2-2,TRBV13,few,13,ASSHTGGYTGELF
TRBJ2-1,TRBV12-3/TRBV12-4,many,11,ASGEGPVDEQF
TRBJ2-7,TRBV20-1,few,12,SAPLAGGQYEQY
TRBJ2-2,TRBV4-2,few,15,ASSTYGRGPNTGELF
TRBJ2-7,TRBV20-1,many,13,SARDIDHSSYEQY
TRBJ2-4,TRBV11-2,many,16,ASSSGLAGAGTKNIQY
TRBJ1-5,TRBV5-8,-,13,ASTIEDTSNQPQH
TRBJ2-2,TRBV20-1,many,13,SARPGLPESGELF
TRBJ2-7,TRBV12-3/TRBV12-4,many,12,ASSFGLGTYEQY
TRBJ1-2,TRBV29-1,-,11,SGGSTANYGYT
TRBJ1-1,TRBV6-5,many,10,ASSQGYTEAF
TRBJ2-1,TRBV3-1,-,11,ASTEGARNEQF
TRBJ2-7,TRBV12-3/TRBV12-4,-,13,ASSFSGGGAYEQY
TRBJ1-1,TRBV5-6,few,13,ASSLGGYMDTEAF
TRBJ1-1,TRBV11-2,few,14,ASSLEGRGPGTEAF
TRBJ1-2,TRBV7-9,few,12,ASREIGAYYGYT
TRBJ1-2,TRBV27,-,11,ASSLGRGQGYT
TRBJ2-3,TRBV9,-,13,ASIPGTSGTDTQY
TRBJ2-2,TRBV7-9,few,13,ASSSEAAVTGELF
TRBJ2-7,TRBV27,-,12,ASSQLAGSYEQY
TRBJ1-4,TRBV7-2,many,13,ASRERVATNEKLF
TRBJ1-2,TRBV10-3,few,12,AISESAGGYGYT
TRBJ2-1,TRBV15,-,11,ATSRTGLNEQF
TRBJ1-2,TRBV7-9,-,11,ASSLGSVDGYT
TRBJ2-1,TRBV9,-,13,ASSVVGGGQVEQF
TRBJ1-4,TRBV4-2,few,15,ASSQPGDGLPNEKLF
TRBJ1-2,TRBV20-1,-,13,SARDIPSPNYGYT
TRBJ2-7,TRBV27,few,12,ASSARGGSYEQY
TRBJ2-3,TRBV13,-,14,ASSLPSAGIPDTQY
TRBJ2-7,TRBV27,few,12,ASSLSGLAGEQY
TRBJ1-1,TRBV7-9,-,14,ASSLAAKGRNTEAF
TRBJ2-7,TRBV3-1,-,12,ASSQVRRGHEQY
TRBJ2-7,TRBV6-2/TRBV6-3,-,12,ASSPYGRTYEQY
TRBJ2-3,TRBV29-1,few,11,SVDQSYTDTQY